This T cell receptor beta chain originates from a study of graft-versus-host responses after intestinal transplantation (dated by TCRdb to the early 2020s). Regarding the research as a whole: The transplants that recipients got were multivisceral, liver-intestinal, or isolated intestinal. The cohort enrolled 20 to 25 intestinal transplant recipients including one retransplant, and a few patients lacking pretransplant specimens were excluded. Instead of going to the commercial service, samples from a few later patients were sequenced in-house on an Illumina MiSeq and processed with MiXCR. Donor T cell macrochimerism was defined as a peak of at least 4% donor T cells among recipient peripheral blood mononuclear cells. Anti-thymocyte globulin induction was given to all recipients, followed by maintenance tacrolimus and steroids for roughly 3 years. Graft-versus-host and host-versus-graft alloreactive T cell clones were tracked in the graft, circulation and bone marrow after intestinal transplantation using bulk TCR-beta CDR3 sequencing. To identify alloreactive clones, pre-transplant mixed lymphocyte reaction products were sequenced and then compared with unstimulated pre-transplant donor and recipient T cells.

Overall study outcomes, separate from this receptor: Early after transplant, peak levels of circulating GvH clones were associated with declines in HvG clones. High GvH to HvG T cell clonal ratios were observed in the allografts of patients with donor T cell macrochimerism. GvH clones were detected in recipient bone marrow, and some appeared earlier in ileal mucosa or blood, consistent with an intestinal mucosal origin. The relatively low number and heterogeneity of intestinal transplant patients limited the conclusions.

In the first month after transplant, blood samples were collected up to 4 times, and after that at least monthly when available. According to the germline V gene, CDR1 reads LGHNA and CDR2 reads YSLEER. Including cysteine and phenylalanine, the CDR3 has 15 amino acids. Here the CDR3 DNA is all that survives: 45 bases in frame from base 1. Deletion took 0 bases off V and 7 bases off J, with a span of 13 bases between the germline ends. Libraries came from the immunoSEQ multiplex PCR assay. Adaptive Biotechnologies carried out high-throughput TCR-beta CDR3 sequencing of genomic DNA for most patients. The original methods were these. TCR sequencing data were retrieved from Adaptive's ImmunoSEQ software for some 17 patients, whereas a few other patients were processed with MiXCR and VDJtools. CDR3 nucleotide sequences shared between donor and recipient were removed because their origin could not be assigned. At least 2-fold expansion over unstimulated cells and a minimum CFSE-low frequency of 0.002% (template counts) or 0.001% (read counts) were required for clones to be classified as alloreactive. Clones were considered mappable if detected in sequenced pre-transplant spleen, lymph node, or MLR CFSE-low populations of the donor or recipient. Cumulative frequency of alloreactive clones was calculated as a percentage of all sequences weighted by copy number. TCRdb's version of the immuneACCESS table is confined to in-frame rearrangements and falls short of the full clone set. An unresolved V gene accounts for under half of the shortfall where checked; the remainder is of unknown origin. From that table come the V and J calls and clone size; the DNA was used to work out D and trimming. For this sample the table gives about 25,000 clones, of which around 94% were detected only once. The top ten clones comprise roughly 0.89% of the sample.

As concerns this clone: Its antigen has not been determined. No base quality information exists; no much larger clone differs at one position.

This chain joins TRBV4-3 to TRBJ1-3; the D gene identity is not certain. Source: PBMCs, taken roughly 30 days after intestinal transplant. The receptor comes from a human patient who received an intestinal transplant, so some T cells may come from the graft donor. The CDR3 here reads CASSQDLRKANTIYF. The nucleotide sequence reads TGCGCCAGCAGCCAAGATCTCCGAAAAGCGAACACCATATATTTT.